This T cell receptor (beta chain) was sequenced in a study of T cells in Graves' hyperthyroidism and ophthalmopathy. About the research overall: Pretreatment peripheral blood was obtained at initial diagnosis. Findings and caveats of the study: Median prediction lead before ophthalmopathy onset was 5 to 7 months with the model. Clonotypes that were expanded in thyroid above 0.001 mostly appeared in blood too.

As concerns this clonotype: Its antigen is unidentified.

Amplified regions were TCR beta CDR3 sequences from RNA transcripts. Using the HTBI primer set, a first-round RT-PCR was run on the TCR CDR3. A single record per CDR3 protein comes from TCRdb applying MiXCR to the multiplex PCR reads. In the table there are more than 55,000 distinct CDR3 sequences, approximately 53% of which are singletons. Sample: blood. The TCR originated in a woman aged 55-75 years with Graves' ophthalmopathy.

The CDR3 here is CSATTPLNGRQYNEQFF. The CDR3 DNA reads as TGCAGTGCTACCACCCCCCTTAACGGGAGGCAGTACAATGAGCAGTTCTTC. The chain links TRBV20-1 to TRBJ2-1, with 7 bases identical to TRBD2. The germline CDR1 and CDR2 sequences are DFQATT and SNEGSKA (reference sequence). The CDR3 has 17 amino acids. Unmatched junction bases numbered 16, after V lost 4 bases and J lost 4 bases.